This is a list of T cell receptor beta chains from one sample in a study of response to subunit inactivated influenza vaccine. Via MiXCR, TCRdb re-called the RT-PCR reads, giving one row per CDR3 protein. The sample lists 800,000 or so distinct CDR3 sequences; roughly 20% were seen once. This specimen consisted of PBMCs from blood, obtained around 5 days after vaccination. These TCRs come from a man in his forties or fifties who received an inactivated influenza vaccine. CDR3s include the opening cysteine and the closing phenylalanine or tryptophan. Each record gives: J gene, V gene, CDR3 protein.

j_call: TRBJ2-7
v_call: TRBV10-3
cdr3_aa: CAIRRTGSDYEQYF

j_call: TRBJ2-1
v_call: TRBV27
cdr3_aa: CASRRNRELPYNEQFF

j_call: TRBJ2-4
v_call: TRBV27
cdr3_aa: CASSLSSSGTSGFRYIHYF

j_call: TRBJ1-5
v_call: TRBV6-2/TRBV6-3
cdr3_aa: CASRPWGPLSNQPQHF

j_call: TRBJ2-1
v_call: TRBV15
cdr3_aa: CATSRDEQGRFF

j_call: TRBJ1-1
v_call: TRBV7-8
cdr3_aa: CASSLIERDTEAFF

j_call: TRBJ2-3
v_call: TRBV7-6
cdr3_aa: CASSTEWRRTDTQYF

j_call: TRBJ2-2
v_call: TRBV20-1
cdr3_aa: CSARLTNTGELFF

j_call: TRBJ2-1
v_call: TRBV20-1
cdr3_aa: CSASFRDRAFTFF

j_call: TRBJ1-1
v_call: TRBV20-1
cdr3_aa: CSASMPGLRASNTEAFF

j_call: TRBJ2-5
v_call: TRBV7-2
cdr3_aa: CASTIHGVQETQYF

j_call: TRBJ2-1
v_call: TRBV24-1
cdr3_aa: CATSDRAGGMYNEQFF

j_call: TRBJ1-2
v_call: TRBV6-1
cdr3_aa: CASCAWTPSNYGYTF

j_call: TRBJ2-7
v_call: TRBV7-8
cdr3_aa: CASSKDTLYEQYF

j_call: TRBJ2-2
v_call: TRBV28
cdr3_aa: CASSLRSGRTSVGELFF

j_call: TRBJ2-3
v_call: TRBV3-1
cdr3_aa: CASSQVLRGPQDTQYF

j_call: TRBJ2-5
v_call: TRBV3-1
cdr3_aa: CASSQGGGAQTQYF